This TCR beta chain appears in the sequencing data of a study of response to subunit inactivated influenza vaccine. General observations from the study: Seasonal influenza vaccination, on each occasion, was suggested by the authors to recruit few new T cells.

TCRdb fed the RT-PCR reads into MiXCR, producing one record per CDR3 protein. The sample contains fewer than 800,000 distinct CDR3 sequences, roughly 14% of which appear only once. Trimming left V 3 bases short and J 3 bases short, with 9 bases between. The CDR3 covers 13 residues. The germline CDR1 and CDR2 sequences are KGHSH and LQKENI. Comments on this clonotype: Its antigen is still unknown.

This TCR was recovered from a man over 45 who received an inactivated influenza vaccine. This rearrangement joins TRBV18 to TRBJ2-7, with a tentative D call TRBD1 (6 bases). The sequences come from PBMCs from blood, collected roughly 12 days after vaccination. CDR3 nucleotide sequence: TGTGCCAGCTCACCCCGACAGGTCTACGAGCAGTACTTC. Its protein is CASSPRQVYEQYF.